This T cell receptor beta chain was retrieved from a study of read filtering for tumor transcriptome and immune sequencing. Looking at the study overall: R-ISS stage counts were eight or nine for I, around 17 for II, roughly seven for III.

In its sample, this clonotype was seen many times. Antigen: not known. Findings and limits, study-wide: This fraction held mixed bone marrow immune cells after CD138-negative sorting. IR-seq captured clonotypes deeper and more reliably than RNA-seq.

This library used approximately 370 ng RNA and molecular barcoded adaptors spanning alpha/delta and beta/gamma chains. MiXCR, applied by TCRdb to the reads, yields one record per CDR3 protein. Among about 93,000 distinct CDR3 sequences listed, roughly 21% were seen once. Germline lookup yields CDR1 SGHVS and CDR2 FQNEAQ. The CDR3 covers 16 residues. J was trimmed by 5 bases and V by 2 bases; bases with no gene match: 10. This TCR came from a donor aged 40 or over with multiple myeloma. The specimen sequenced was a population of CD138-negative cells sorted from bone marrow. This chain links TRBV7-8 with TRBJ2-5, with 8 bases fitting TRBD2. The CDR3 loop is CASSLLPGGALETQYF. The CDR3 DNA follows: TGTGCCAGCAGCTTACTGCCCGGGGGGGCTTTGGAGACCCAGTACTTC. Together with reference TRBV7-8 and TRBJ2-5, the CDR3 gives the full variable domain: GAGVSQSPRYKVAKRGQDVALRCDPISGHVSLFWYQQALGQGPEFLTYFQNEAQLDKSGLPSDRFFAERPEGSVSTLKIQRTQQEDSAVYLCASSLLPGGALETQYFGPGTRLLVL.